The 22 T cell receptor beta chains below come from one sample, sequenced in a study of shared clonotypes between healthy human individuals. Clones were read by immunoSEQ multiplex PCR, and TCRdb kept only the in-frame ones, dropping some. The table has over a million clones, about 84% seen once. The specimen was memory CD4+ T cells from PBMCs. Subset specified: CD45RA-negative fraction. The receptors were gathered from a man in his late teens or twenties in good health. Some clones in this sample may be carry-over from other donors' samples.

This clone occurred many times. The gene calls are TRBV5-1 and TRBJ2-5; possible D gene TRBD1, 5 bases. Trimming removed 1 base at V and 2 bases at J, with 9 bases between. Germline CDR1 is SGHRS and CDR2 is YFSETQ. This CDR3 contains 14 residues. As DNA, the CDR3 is TGCGCCAGCAGCTTGTTAGGGGAACAAGAGACCCAGTACTTC. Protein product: CASSLLGEQETQYF.

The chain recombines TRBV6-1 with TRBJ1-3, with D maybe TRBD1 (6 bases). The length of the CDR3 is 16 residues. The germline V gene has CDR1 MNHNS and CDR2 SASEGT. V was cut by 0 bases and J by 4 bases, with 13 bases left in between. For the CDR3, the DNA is TGTGCCAGCAGTGAAGCGAGGGGGTCAGAGGGAAACACCATATATTTT. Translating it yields CASSEARGSEGNTIYF.

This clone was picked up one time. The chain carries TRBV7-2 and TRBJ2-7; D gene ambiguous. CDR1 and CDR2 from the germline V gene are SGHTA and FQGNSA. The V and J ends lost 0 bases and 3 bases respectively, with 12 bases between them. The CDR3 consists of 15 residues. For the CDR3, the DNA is TGTGCCAGCAGCTTAGCGCTTAAAAGAAGCTACGAGCAGTACTTC. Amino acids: CASSLALKRSYEQYF. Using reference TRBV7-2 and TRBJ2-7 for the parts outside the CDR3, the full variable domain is GAGVSQSPSNKVTEKGKDVELRCDPISGHTALYWYRQSLGQGLEFLIYFQGNSAPDKSGLPSDRFSAERTGGSVSTLTIQRTQQEDSAVYLCASSLALKRSYEQYFGPGTRLTVT.

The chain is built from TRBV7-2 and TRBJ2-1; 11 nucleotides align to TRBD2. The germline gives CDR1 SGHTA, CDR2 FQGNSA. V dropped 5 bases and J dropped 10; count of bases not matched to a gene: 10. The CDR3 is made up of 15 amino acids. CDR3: CASSQRPGLADEQFF. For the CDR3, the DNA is TGTGCCAGCAGCCAGAGACCGGGACTAGCGGACGAGCAGTTCTTC.

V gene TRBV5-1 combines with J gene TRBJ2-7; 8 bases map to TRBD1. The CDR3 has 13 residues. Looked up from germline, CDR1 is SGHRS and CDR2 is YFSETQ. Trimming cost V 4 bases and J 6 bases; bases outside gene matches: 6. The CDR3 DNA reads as TGCGCCAGCAGCGGTGGGACAGGCGGCGAGCAGTACTTC. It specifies CASSGGTGGEQYF.

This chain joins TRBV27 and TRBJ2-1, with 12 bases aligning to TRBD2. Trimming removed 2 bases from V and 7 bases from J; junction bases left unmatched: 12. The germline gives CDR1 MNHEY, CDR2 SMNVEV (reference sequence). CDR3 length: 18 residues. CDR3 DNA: TGTGCCAGCAGTTTACCTAAGCTAGCGGGAGGGACAAGGAATGAGCAGTTCTTC. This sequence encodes CASSLPKLAGGTRNEQFF.

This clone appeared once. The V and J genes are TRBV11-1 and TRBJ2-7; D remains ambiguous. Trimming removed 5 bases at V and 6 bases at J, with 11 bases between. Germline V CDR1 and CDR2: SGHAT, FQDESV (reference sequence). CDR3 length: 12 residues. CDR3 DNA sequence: TGTGCCAGCAGCCACAGTCGCGTCGAGCAGTACTTC. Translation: CASSHSRVEQYF.

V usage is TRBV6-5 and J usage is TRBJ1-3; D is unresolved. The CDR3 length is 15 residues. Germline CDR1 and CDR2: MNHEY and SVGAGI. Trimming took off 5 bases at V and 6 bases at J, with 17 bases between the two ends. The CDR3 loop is CASSASPFMENTIYF. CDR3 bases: TGTGCCAGCAGTGCCTCCCCGTTTATGGAAAACACCATATATTTT.

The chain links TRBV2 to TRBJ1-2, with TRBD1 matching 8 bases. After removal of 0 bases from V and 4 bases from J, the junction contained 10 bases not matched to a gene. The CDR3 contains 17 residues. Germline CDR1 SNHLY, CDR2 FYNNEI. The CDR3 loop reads CASSEALRAGGAYGYTF. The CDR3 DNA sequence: TGTGCCAGCAGTGAAGCGCTTCGAGCAGGGGGCGCCTATGGCTACACCTTC.

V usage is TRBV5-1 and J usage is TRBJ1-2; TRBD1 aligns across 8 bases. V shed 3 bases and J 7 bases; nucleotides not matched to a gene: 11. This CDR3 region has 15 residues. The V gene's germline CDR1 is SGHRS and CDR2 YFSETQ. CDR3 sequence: CASSSLGQGGSGYTF. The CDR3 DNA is TGCGCCAGCAGCTCCCTCGGACAGGGTGGCTCTGGCTACACCTTC.

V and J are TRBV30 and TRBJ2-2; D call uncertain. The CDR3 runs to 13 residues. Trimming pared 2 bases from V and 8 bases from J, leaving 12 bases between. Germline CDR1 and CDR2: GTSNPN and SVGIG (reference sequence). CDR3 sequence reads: CAWSQTLLGELFF. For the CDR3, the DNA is TGTGCCTGGAGTCAAACGCTTCTAGGGGAGCTGTTTTTT.

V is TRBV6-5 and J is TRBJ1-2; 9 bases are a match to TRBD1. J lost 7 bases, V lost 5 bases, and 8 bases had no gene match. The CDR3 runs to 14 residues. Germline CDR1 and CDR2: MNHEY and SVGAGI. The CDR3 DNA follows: TGTGCCAGCAGTCAGCATGACAGGGGGGGTGGCTACACCTTC. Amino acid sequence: CASSQHDRGGGYTF.

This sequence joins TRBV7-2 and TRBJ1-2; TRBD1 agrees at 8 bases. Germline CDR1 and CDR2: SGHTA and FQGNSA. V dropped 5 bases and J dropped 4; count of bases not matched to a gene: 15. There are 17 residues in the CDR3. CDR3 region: CASSLQGAGVLTYGYTF. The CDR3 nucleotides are TGTGCCAGCAGCCTCCAGGGGGCGGGCGTCCTCACCTATGGCTACACCTTC.

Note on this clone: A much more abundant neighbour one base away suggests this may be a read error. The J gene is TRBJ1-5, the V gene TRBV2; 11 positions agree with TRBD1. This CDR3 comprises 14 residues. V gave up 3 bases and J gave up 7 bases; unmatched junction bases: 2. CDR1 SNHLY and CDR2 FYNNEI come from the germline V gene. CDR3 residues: CASSDWTGGQPQHF. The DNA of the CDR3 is TGTGCCAGCAGTGATTGGACAGGGGGCCAGCCCCAGCATTTT.

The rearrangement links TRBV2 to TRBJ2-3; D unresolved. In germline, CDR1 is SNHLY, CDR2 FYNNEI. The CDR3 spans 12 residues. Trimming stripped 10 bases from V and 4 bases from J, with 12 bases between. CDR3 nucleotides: TGTGCCAACTCGAGAGTGGCAGATACGCAGTATTTT. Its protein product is CANSRVADTQYF.

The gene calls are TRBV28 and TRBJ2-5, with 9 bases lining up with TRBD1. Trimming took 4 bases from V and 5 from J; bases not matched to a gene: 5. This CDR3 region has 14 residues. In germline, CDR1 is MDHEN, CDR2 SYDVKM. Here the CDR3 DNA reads TGTGCCAGCAGTTGGACAGGGGAGAGCGAGACCCAGTACTTC. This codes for CASSWTGESETQYF.

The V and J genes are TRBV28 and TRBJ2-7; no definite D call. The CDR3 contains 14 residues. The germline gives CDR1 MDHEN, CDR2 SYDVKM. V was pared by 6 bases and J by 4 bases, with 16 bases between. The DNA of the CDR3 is TGTGCCAGCAGCTCGCTTTACGAGATATACGAGCAGTACTTC. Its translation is CASSSLYEIYEQYF.

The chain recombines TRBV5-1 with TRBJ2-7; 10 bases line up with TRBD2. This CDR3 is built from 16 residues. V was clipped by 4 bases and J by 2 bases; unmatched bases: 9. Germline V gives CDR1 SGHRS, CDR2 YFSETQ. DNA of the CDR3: TGCGCCAGCAGCGGATCCGGGACTAGCGTTACCTACGAGCAGTACTTC. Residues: CASSGSGTSVTYEQYF. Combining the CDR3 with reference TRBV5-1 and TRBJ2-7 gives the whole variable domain KAGVTQTPRYLIKTRGQQVTLSCSPISGHRSVSWYQQTPGQGLQFLFEYFSETQRNKGNFPGRFSGRQFSNSRSEMNVSTLELGDSALYLCASSGSGTSVTYEQYFGPGTRLTVT.

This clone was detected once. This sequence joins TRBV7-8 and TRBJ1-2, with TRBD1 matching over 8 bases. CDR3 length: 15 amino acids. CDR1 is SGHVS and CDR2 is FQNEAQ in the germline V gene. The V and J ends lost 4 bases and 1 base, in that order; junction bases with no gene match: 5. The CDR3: CASSSPDRGNYGYTF. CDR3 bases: TGTGCCAGCAGCTCGCCAGACAGGGGTAACTATGGCTACACCTTC. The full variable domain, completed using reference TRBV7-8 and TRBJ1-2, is GAGVSQSPRYKVAKRGQDVALRCDPISGHVSLFWYQQALGQGPEFLTYFQNEAQLDKSGLPSDRFFAERPEGSVSTLKIQRTQQEDSAVYLCASSSPDRGNYGYTFGSGTRLTVV.

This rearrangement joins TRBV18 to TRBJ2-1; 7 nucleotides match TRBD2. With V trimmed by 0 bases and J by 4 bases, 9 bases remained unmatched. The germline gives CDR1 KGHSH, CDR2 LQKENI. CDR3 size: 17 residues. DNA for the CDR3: TGTGCCAGCTCACCACCAACTAGCGTTCCGCCATACAATGAGCAGTTCTTC. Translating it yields CASSPPTSVPPYNEQFF.

The CDR3 DNA reads TGCGCCAGCAGCTTGGGCAGGGGCCTAAGACCCCGTGACTATGGCTACACCTTC. Translated: CASSLGRGLRPRDYGYTF. The genes are TRBV5-1 and TRBJ1-2; D may be TRBD1 (6 bases). The V gene lost 0 bases and the J gene lost 3 bases, with 21 bases spanning the gap. Per the germline V gene, CDR1 is SGHRS and CDR2 is YFSETQ. The CDR3 spans 18 residues.

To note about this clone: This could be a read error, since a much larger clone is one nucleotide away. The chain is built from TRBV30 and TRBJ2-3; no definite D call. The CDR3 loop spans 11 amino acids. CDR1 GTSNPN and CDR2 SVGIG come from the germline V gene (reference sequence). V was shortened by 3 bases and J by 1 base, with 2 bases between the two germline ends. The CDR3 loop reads CAWSRTDTQYF. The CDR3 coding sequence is TGTGCCTGGAGCCGCACAGATACGCAGTATTTT.